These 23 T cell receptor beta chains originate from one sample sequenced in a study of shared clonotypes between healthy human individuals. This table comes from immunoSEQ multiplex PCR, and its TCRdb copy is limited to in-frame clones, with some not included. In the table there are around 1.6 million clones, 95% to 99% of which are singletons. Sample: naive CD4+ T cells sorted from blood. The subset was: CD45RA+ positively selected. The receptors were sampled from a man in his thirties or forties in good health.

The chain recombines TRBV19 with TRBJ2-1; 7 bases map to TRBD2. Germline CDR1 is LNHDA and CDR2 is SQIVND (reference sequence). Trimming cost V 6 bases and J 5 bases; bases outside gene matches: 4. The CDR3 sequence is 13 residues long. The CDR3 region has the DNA TGTGCCAGTAGCATTCGGGGGGACAATGAGCAGTTCTTC. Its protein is CASSIRGDNEQFF. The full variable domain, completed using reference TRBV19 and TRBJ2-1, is DGGITQSPKYLFRKEGQNVTLSCEQNLNHDAMYWYRQDPGQGLRLIYYSQIVNDFQKGDIAEGYSVSREKKESFPLTVTSAQKNPTAFYLCASSIRGDNEQFFGPGTRLTVL.

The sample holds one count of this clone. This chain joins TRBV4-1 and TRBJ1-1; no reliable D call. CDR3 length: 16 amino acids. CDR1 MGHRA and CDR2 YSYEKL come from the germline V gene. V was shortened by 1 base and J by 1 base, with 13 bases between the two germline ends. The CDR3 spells CASSQATLAENTEAFF. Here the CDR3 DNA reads TGCGCCAGCAGCCAAGCCACCCTGGCCGAGAACACTGAAGCTTTCTTT.

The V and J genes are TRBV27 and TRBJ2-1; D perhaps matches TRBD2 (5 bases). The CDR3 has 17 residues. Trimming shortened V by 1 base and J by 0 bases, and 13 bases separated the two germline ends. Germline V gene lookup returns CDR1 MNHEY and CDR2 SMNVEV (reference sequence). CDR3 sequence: CASSLYPSGSSYNEQFF. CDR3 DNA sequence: TGTGCCAGCAGTTTATACCCCTCGGGGAGCTCCTACAATGAGCAGTTCTTC.

The chain's CDR3 is CASRGPSTDTQYF. The CDR3 DNA follows: TGTGCCAGCAGAGGACCTAGCACAGATACGCAGTATTTT. The chain is built from TRBV6-4 and TRBJ2-3; D gene ambiguous. Germline V gene sequence: CDR1 MRHNA, CDR2 SNTAGT. Trimming removed 6 bases from V and 0 bases from J, with 7 bases in between. The CDR3 sequence is 13 residues long.

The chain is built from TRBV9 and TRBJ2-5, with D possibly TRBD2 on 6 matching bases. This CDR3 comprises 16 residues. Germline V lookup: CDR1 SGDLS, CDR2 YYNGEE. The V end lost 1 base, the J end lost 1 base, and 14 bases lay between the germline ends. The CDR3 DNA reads TGTGCCAGCAGCGTAACCGGGAGTCGGCCCCAAGAGACCCAGTACTTC. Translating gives CASSVTGSRPQETQYF.

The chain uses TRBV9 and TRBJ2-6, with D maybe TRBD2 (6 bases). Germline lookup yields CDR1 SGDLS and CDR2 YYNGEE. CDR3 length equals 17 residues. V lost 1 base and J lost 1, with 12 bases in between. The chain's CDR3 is CASSVLGGASGANVLTF. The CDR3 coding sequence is TGTGCCAGCAGCGTACTCGGGGGAGCATCTGGGGCCAACGTCCTGACTTTC.

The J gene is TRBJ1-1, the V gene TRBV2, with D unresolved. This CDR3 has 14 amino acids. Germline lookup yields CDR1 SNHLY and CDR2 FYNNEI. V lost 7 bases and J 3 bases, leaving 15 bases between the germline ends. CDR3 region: CASKVGFGYTEAFF. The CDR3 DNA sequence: TGTGCCAGCAAAGTTGGGTTCGGTTACACTGAAGCTTTCTTT.

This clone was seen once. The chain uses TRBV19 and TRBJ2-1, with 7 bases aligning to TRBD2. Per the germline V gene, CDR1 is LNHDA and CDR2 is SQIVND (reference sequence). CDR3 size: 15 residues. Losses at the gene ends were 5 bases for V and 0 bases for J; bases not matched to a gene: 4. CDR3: CASSQAGVSYNEQFF. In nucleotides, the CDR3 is TGTGCCAGTAGTCAGGCGGGAGTCTCCTACAATGAGCAGTTCTTC. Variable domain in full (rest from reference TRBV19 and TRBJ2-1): DGGITQSPKYLFRKEGQNVTLSCEQNLNHDAMYWYRQDPGQGLRLIYYSQIVNDFQKGDIAEGYSVSREKKESFPLTVTSAQKNPTAFYLCASSQAGVSYNEQFFGPGTRLTVL.

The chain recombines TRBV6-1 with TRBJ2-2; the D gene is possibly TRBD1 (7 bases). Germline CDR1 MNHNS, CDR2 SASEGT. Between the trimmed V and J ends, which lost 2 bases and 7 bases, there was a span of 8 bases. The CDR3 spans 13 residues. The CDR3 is CASSEQGGGELFF. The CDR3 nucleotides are TGTGCCAGCAGTGAACAGGGGGGCGGGGAGCTGTTTTTT.

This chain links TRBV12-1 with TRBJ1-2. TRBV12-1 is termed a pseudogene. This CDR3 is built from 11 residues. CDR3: CASRVPFGYTF. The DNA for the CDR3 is TGTGCCAGCAGGGTCCCCTTTGGCTACACCTTC.

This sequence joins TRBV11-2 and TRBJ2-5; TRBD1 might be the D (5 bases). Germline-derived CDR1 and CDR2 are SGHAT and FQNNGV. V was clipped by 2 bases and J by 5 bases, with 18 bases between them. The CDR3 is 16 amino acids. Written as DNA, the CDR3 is TGTGCCAGCAGCTTAAAGTACGACAGAGATTGGGAGACCCAGTACTTC. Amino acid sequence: CASSLKYDRDWETQYF.

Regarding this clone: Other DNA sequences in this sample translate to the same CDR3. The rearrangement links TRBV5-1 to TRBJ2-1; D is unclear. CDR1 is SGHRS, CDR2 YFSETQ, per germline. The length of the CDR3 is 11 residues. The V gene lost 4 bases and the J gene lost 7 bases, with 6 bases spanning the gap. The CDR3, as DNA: TGCGCCAGCAGCCTATTTAATGAGCAGTTCTTC. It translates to CASSLFNEQFF.

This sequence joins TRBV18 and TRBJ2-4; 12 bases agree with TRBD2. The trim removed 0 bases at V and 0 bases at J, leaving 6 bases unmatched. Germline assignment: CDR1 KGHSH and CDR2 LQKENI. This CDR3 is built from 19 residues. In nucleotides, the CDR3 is TGTGCCAGCTCACCACCAGGGACTAGCGGGTCATTAGCCAAAAACATTCAGTACTTC. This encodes CASSPPGTSGSLAKNIQYF. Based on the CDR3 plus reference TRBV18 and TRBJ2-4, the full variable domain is NAGVMQNPRHLVRRRGQEARLRCSPMKGHSHVYWYRQLPEEGLKFMVYLQKENIIDESGMPKERFSAEFPKEGPSILRIQQVVRGDSAAYFCASSPPGTSGSLAKNIQYFGAGTRLSVL.

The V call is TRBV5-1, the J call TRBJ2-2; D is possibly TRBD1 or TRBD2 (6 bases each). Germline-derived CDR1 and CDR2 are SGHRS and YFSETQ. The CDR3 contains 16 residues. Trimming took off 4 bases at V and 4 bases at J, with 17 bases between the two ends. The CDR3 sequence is CASSGTGAFVTGELFF. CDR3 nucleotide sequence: TGCGCCAGCAGCGGGACGGGGGCGTTCGTCACCGGGGAGCTGTTTTTT.

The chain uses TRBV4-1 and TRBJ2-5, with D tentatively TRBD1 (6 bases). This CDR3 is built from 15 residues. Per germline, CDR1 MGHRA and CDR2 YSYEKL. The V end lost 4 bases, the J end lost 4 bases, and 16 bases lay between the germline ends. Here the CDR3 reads CASSPRQVLGETQYF. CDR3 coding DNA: TGCGCCAGCAGCCCTCGACAGGTTTTAGGAGAGACCCAGTACTTC.

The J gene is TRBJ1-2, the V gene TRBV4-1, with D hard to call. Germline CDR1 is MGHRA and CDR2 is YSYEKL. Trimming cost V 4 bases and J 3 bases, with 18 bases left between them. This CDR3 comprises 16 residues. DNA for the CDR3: TGCGCCAGCAGCCCAATCTCCTCGCTCGCGCACTATGGCTACACCTTC. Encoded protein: CASSPISSLAHYGYTF.

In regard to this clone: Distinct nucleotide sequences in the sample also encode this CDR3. This CDR3 reads CASSRTSGRSTDTQYF. The CDR3 DNA is TGTGCCAGCTCACGGACTAGCGGGAGATCTACAGATACGCAGTATTTT. The rearrangement uses TRBV18 and TRBJ2-3; 13 bases map to TRBD2. The CDR3 totals 16 residues. V was clipped by 4 bases and J by 3 bases; unmatched bases: 4. Germline CDR1 KGHSH, CDR2 LQKENI.

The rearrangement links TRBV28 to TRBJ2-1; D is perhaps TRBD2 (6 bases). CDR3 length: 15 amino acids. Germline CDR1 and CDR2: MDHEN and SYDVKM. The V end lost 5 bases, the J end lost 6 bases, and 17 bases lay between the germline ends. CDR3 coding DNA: TGTGCCAGCAGTCCCCCCGGGAGCAGAGTCAATGAGCAGTTCTTC. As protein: CASSPPGSRVNEQFF.

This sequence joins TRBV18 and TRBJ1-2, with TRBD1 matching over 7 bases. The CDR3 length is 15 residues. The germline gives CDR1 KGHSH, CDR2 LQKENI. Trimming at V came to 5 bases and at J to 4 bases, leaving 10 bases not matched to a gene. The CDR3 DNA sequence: TGTGCCAGCTCAGACGAGCCGGGACAGACCTATGGCTACACCTTC. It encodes CASSDEPGQTYGYTF.

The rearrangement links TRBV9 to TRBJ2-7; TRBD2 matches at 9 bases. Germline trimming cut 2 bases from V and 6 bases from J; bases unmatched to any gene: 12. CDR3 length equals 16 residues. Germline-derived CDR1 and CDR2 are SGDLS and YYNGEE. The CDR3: CASSVFSGSDLGEQYF. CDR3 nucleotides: TGTGCCAGCAGCGTCTTTAGCGGGAGCGACCTTGGCGAGCAGTACTTC.

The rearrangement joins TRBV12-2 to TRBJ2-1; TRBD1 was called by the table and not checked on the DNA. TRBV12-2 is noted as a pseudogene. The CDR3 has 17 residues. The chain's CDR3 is CASRLRRSEQGCNEQFF. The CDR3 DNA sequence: TGTGCAAGTCGCCTCCGGAGATCGGAACAGGGTTGCAATGAGCAGTTCTTC.

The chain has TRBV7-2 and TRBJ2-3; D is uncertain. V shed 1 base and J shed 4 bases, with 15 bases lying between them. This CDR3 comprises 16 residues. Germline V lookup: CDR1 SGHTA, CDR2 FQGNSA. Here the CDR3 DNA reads TGTGCCAGCAGCTTAGTCTCTCCGCGTTCGGCAGATACGCAGTATTTT. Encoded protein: CASSLVSPRSADTQYF.

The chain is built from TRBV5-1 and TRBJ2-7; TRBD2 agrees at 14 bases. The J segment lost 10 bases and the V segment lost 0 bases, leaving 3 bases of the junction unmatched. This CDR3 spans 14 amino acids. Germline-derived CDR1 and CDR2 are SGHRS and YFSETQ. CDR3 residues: CASSLDGTSGGQYF. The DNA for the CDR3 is TGCGCCAGCAGCTTGGATGGGACTAGCGGGGGACAGTACTTC.